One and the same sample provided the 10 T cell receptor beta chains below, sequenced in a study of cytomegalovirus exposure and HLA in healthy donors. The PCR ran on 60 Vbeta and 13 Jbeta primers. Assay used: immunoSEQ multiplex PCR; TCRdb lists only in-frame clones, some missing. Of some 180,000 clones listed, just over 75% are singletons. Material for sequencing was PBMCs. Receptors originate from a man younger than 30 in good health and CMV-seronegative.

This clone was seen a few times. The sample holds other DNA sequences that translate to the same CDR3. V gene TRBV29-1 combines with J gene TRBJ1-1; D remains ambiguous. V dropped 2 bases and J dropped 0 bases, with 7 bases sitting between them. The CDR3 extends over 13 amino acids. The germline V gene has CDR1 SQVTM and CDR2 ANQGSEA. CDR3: CSVERGVNTEAFF. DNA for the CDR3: TGCAGCGTTGAACGTGGAGTGAACACTGAAGCTTTCTTT.

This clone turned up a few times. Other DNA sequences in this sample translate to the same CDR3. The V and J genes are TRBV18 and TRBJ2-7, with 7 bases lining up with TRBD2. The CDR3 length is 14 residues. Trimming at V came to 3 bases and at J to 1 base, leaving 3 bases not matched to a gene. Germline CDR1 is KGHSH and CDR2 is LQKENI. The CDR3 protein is CASSPGGGSYEQYF. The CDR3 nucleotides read TGTGCCAGCTCACCGGGGGGGGGTTCCTACGAGCAGTACTTC. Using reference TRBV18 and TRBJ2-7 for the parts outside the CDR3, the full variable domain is NAGVMQNPRHLVRRRGQEARLRCSPMKGHSHVYWYRQLPEEGLKFMVYLQKENIIDESGMPKERFSAEFPKEGPSILRIQQVVRGDSAAYFCASSPGGGSYEQYFGPGTRLTVT.

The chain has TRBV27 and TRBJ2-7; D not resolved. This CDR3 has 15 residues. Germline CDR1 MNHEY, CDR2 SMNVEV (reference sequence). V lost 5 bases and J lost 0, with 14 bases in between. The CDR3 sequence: CASSRRFPLSYEQYF. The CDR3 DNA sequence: TGTGCCAGCAGTCGCAGGTTCCCCCTCTCCTACGAGCAGTACTTC.

CDR3 sequence: CASSLRSSGMGDTQYF. The CDR3 nucleotides read TGTGCCAGCAGCTTAAGGAGTAGCGGGATGGGAGATACGCAGTATTTT. The V and J genes are TRBV7-2 and TRBJ2-3; 8 nucleotides line up with TRBD2. J lost 5 bases, V lost 2 bases, and 9 bases had no gene match. The CDR3 runs 16 residues. CDR1 and CDR2 (germline): SGHTA, FQGNSA.

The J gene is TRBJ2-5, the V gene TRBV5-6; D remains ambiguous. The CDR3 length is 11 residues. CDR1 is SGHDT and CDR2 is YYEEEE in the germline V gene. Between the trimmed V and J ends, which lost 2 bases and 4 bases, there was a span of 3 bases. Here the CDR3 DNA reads TGTGCCAGCAGCTTTCGAGAGACCCAGTACTTC. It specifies CASSFRETQYF.

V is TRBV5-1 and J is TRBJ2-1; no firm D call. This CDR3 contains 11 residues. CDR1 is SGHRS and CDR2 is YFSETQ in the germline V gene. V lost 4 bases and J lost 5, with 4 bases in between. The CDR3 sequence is CASSTNNEQFF. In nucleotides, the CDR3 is TGCGCCAGCAGCACAAACAATGAGCAGTTCTTC.

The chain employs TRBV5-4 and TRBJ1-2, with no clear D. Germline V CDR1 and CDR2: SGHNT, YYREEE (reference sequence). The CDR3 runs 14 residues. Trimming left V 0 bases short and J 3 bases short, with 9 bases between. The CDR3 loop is CASSLARGHYGYTF. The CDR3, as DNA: TGTGCCAGCAGCTTGGCTCGAGGCCACTATGGCTACACCTTC.

This CDR3 reads CASSGTGKLKEKLFF. CDR3 coding DNA: TGTGCCAGCAGCGGGACAGGGAAACTGAAGGAAAAACTGTTTTTT. V usage is TRBV5-6 and J usage is TRBJ1-4; 9 bases fit TRBD1. The germline V gene encodes CDR1 SGHDT and CDR2 YYEEEE. The ends lost 4 bases at V and 8 bases at J; junction bases unmatched: 9. The CDR3 spans 15 residues.

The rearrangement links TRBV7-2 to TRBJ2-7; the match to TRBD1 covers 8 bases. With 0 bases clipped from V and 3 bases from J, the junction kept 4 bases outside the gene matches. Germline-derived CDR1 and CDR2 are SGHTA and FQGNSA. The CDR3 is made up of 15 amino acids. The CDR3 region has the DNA TGTGCCAGCAGCTTAGCCAGCACAGGGGGCTACGAGCAGTACTTC. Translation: CASSLASTGGYEQYF.

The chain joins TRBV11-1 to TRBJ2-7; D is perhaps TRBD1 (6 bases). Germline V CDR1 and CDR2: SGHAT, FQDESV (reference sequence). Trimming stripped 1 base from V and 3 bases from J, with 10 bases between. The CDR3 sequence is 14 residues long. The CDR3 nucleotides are TGTGCCAGCAGCTTAGAACAGGGTGGCTACGAGCAGTACTTC. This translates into CASSLEQGGYEQYF.